Below are 27 T cell receptor beta chains sequenced from a single sample in a study of cytomegalovirus exposure and HLA in healthy donors (dated by TCRdb to the late 2010s). The library was built by means of the immunoSEQ multiplex PCR assay. The multiplex PCR relied on a mix of 60 forward primers for TCR Vbeta segments and 13 reverse primers for TCR Jbeta segments. The clones in this table, taken by TCRdb from immuneACCESS, are in-frame only. Not every clone is retained; where verified, under half of the shortfall comes from an unresolved V gene, and the cause of the rest is unknown. The sample profile shows 150,000 to 200,000 clones; more than 75% of them were found once. The ten largest make up 6.5% of the sample. The sample comprised PBMCs. The source is a woman aged 45 to 65 in good health and CMV-seropositive.

The chain has TRBV5-1 and TRBJ2-7; weak D call: TRBD1 (5 bases). CDR1 is SGHRS and CDR2 is YFSETQ in the germline V gene. The CDR3 extends over 13 amino acids. The V end was cut by 3 bases, the J end by 3 bases, with 10 bases between. CDR3 residues: CASSYPDNYEQYF. For the CDR3, the DNA is TGCGCCAGCAGCTACCCGGACAACTACGAGCAGTACTTC.

This sequence joins TRBV6-1 and TRBJ2-1, with a weak D call TRBD1 (7 bases). Trimming removed 0 bases at V and 4 bases at J, with 10 bases between. The CDR3 consists of 15 residues. In germline, CDR1 is MNHNS, CDR2 SASEGT. CDR3 protein: CASSEAGGQYNEQFF. As DNA, the CDR3 is TGTGCCAGCAGTGAAGCGGGGGGACAGTACAATGAGCAGTTCTTC.

This clone was seen more than once but under ten times. The chain recombines TRBV28 with TRBJ2-7, with D perhaps TRBD2 (5 bases). CDR1 and CDR2 (germline): MDHEN, SYDVKM. V dropped 3 bases and J dropped 0 bases, with 9 bases sitting between them. There are 14 residues in the CDR3. The chain's CDR3 is CASSFQDSSYEQYF. The CDR3 DNA reads TGTGCCAGCAGTTTCCAGGACTCCTCCTACGAGCAGTACTTC.

This chain uses TRBV7-3 with TRBJ1-1; D unresolved. V was pared by 5 bases and J by 3 bases, with 16 bases between. This CDR3 has 15 amino acids. Germline values: CDR1 SGHTA, CDR2 FQGTGA. In DNA form, the CDR3 reads TGTGCCAGCAGCCCCCAGGCGTTTCCCCACACTGAAGCTTTCTTT. Its translation is CASSPQAFPHTEAFF.

This chain links TRBV2 with TRBJ1-3, with a possible D match to TRBD1 (5 bases). CDR1 SNHLY and CDR2 FYNNEI come from the germline V gene. CDR3 length: 17 amino acids. The V end was cut by 5 bases, the J end by 0 bases, with 17 bases between. CDR3 in DNA: TGTGCCAGCAGTCCTGACTTAGGACACGGCTCTGGAAACACCATATATTTT. Its translation is CASSPDLGHGSGNTIYF. The variable domain in full, with the rest retrieved from reference TRBV2 and TRBJ1-3, is EPEVTQTPSHQVTQMGQEVILRCVPISNHLYFYWYRQILGQKVEFLVSFYNNEISEKSEIFDDQFSVERPDGSNFTLKIRSTKLEDSAMYFCASSPDLGHGSGNTIYFGEGSWLTVV.

The table lists this clone with a few counts. The V and J genes are TRBV7-7 and TRBJ2-5; a possible D gene is TRBD1 (6 bases). The CDR3 extends over 14 amino acids. Germline V gene lookup returns CDR1 SSHAT and CDR2 FNYEAQ (reference sequence). Trimming cost V 5 bases and J 3 bases, with 13 bases left between them. The CDR3 DNA reads TGTGCCAGCAGCCACGGCCAGGGGAAAGAGACCCAGTACTTC. Translating gives CASSHGQGKETQYF.

V is TRBV11-2 and J is TRBJ1-1, with 7 nucleotides matching TRBD1. The germline V gene has CDR1 SGHAT and CDR2 FQNNGV. CDR3 size: 16 residues. V dropped 0 bases and J dropped 1; count of bases not matched to a gene: 5. CDR3 coding DNA: TGTGCCAGCAGCTTAGATGGGGCAGGGGGGAACACTGAAGCTTTCTTT. Protein sequence: CASSLDGAGGNTEAFF.

V usage is TRBV18 and J usage is TRBJ2-7; 8 bases agree with TRBD1. Per the germline V gene, CDR1 is KGHSH and CDR2 is LQKENI. V lost 0 bases and J lost 6; bases outside the gene matches: 13. This CDR3 comprises 17 residues. CDR3 in amino acids: CASSPPAAQGASGEQYF. CDR3 DNA sequence: TGTGCCAGCTCACCACCGGCCGCCCAGGGGGCATCGGGCGAGCAGTACTTC.

The gene calls are TRBV6-6 and TRBJ2-7, with 8 bases identical to TRBD1. Losses at the gene ends were 11 bases for V and 4 bases for J; bases not matched to a gene: 16. The CDR3 consists of 15 residues. Per germline, CDR1 MNHNY and CDR2 SVGAGI (reference sequence). The CDR3, as DNA: TGTGCCGGCACTTCGCGGACAGGGTCCAAATACGAGCAGTACTTC. Encoded protein: CAGTSRTGSKYEQYF.

The V and J genes are TRBV10-3 and TRBJ2-7; 9 nucleotides align to TRBD1. CDR3 size: 14 residues. Germline trimming cut 6 bases from V and 5 bases from J; bases unmatched to any gene: 8. Germline loops: CDR1 ENHRY, CDR2 SYGVKD. CDR3 nucleotide sequence: TGTGCCATCAGAGAACAGGGGGCTAAGAACGAGCAGTACTTC. This gives the protein CAIREQGAKNEQYF.

The V gene is TRBV6-1, the J gene TRBJ2-3, with 7 bases matching TRBD2. Germline-derived CDR1 and CDR2 are MNHNS and SASEGT. Trimming cost V 3 bases and J 3 bases; bases outside gene matches: 6. This CDR3 contains 15 residues. CDR3 DNA: TGTGCCAGCAGTGACGCGGGAGTTGAGACAGATACGCAGTATTTT. It yields the protein CASSDAGVETDTQYF.

In this sample, this clone turned up a few times. The chain is built from TRBV4-1 and TRBJ2-2; maybe TRBD1 (6 bases). V lost 5 bases and J 6 bases, leaving 10 bases between the germline ends. The V gene's germline CDR1 is MGHRA and CDR2 YSYEKL. The CDR3 spans 13 residues. CDR3: CASSEQGAGELFF. The CDR3 DNA sequence: TGCGCCAGCAGCGAACAGGGCGCCGGGGAGCTGTTTTTT.

The gene calls are TRBV18 and TRBJ1-2; 8 bases line up with TRBD1. The CDR3 is 15 residues long. Germline V gene sequence: CDR1 KGHSH, CDR2 LQKENI. Trimming took 3 bases from V and 2 from J; bases not matched to a gene: 5. The CDR3 reads CASSPGGTGNYGYTF. The CDR3 nucleotides are TGTGCCAGCTCACCGGGTGGGACAGGAAACTATGGCTACACCTTC.

Only one count was recorded for this clone. The genes are TRBV2 and TRBJ2-7; D is uncertain. The germline V and J ends were trimmed by 4 bases and 3 bases, with 4 bases remaining between them. Germline CDR1 reads SNHLY; CDR2 reads FYNNEI. This CDR3 spans 11 amino acids. This chain's CDR3 is CASSALYEQYF. In DNA, the CDR3 is TGTGCCAGCAGTGCTCTCTACGAGCAGTACTTC.

The V gene is TRBV10-3, the J gene TRBJ2-7, with unresolved D. V was pared by 6 bases and J by 8 bases, with 11 bases between. Germline V gene data show CDR1 as ENHRY and CDR2 as SYGVKD. CDR3 length equals 11 residues. CDR3 region: CAISGNSKQYF. The CDR3 nucleotides are TGTGCCATCAGCGGTAATAGCAAGCAGTACTTC.

This chain links TRBV6-5 with TRBJ1-5; perhaps TRBD1 as D (5 bases). This CDR3 region has 14 residues. Trimming cost V 7 bases and J 6 bases, with 16 bases left between them. Germline V gene lookup returns CDR1 MNHEY and CDR2 SVGAGI. The CDR3 sequence: CASTSSAGRQPQHF. CDR3 nucleotides: TGTGCCAGCACCTCTTCGGCGGGGCGTCAGCCCCAGCATTTT.

This chain uses TRBV11-2 with TRBJ2-3; 10 bases are a match to TRBD2. Germline V gene sequence: CDR1 SGHAT, CDR2 FQNNGV. This CDR3 is 15 amino acids long. The junction had 5 bases not matched to a gene; V was cut back by 5 bases and J by 3 bases. CDR3 coding DNA: TGTGCCAGCAGCCCTAGCGGGAGTCTAACAGATACGCAGTATTTT. This translates into CASSPSGSLTDTQYF. Together with reference TRBV11-2 and TRBJ2-3, the CDR3 gives the full variable domain: EAGVAQSPRYKIIEKRQSVAFWCNPISGHATLYWYQQILGQGPKLLIQFQNNGVVDDSQLPKDRFSAERLKGVDSTLKIQPAKLEDSAVYLCASSPSGSLTDTQYFGPGTRLTVL.

The rearrangement uses TRBV19 and TRBJ1-5; 10 bases are a match to TRBD1. The CDR3 length is 16 residues. CDR1 LNHDA and CDR2 SQIVND come from the germline V gene (reference sequence). V shed 2 bases, J shed 6 bases, and the junction held 7 bases outside the gene matches. This CDR3 is CASSILGTGDGQPQHF. DNA for the CDR3: TGTGCCAGTAGTATACTAGGGACAGGGGACGGTCAGCCCCAGCATTTT.

The CDR3 nucleotides read TGCGCCAGCAGCTTGATTTCCGTTTTCACCGGGGAGCTGTTTTTT. The encoded protein is CASSLISVFTGELFF. V and J are TRBV5-1 and TRBJ2-2; D unresolved. Germline CDR1 is SGHRS and CDR2 is YFSETQ. The CDR3 totals 15 residues. V was clipped by 1 base and J by 4 bases, with 11 bases between them.

Notes on this clone: This is likely a read error, given that the CDR3 carries no conserved phenylalanine or tryptophan at its end. The limits of the CDR3 on the DNA are not certain, so only TCRdb's listed CDR3 is given. The J gene is TRBJ1-1, the V gene TRBV7-9; the D segment call TRBD1 is taken from the table without a DNA check. Germline lookup yields CDR1 SEHNR and CDR2 FQNEAQ (reference sequence). The CDR3 length is 12 residues, termini included. The CDR3 loop reads CSSSLSRDTISI.

This chain uses TRBV11-2 with TRBJ2-5; 12 nucleotides agree with TRBD1. The V gene's germline CDR1 is SGHAT and CDR2 FQNNGV. The CDR3 extends over 16 amino acids. Germline trimming cut 5 bases from V and 4 bases from J; bases unmatched to any gene: 8. The CDR3 DNA reads TGTGCCAGCAGCCCAGTCCCGGGACAGGGGGCAGAGACCCAGTACTTC. The encoded protein is CASSPVPGQGAETQYF.

This rearrangement joins TRBV10-3 to TRBJ2-1; D is ambiguous. In germline, CDR1 is ENHRY, CDR2 SYGVKD. This CDR3 contains 12 residues. The germline V and J ends were trimmed by 2 bases and 6 bases, with 5 bases remaining between them. Here the CDR3 reads CAISETANEQFF. The CDR3 DNA is TGTGCCATCAGTGAGACTGCCAATGAGCAGTTCTTC.

V is TRBV28 and J is TRBJ2-7; TRBD2 might be the D (6 bases). Between the trimmed V and J ends, which lost 5 bases and 2 bases, there was a span of 13 bases. The CDR3 length is 14 residues. CDR1 is MDHEN and CDR2 is SYDVKM in the germline V gene. DNA of the CDR3: TGTGCCAGCAGTGTACCGGGACTCACCTACGAGCAGTACTTC. This encodes CASSVPGLTYEQYF.

This rearrangement joins TRBV15 to TRBJ1-1; D remains unclear. CDR3 length equals 16 residues. The V end lost 0 bases, the J end lost 0 bases, and 11 bases lay between the germline ends. Germline V CDR1 and CDR2: LNHNV, YYDKDF (reference sequence). The CDR3 bases are TGTGCCACCAGCAGAGATCTGCGGGCGATGAACACTGAAGCTTTCTTT. Its protein product is CATSRDLRAMNTEAFF.

The chain employs TRBV28 and TRBJ1-5, with TRBD1 matching over 7 bases. From germline, CDR1 is MDHEN and CDR2 SYDVKM. The V gene end was trimmed by 2 bases and the J gene end by 3 bases; junction bases not matched to a gene: 10. The CDR3 is 17 residues long. CDR3 amino acids: CASSLGGGTAYNQPQHF. The CDR3 DNA follows: TGTGCCAGCAGTTTAGGCGGGGGGACAGCTTACAATCAGCCCCAGCATTTT.

On this clone itself: The junction differs from germline at one of its ends, possibly a read error. This chain connects TRBV23-1 to TRBJ2-7, with TRBD1 matching over 7 bases. TRBV23-1 is an ORF, with its function uncertain. This CDR3 region has 15 residues. CDR3 sequence reads: CASSHKGARTYGQYF. In nucleotides, the CDR3 is TGCGCCAGCAGTCACAAGGGGGCAAGAACCTACGGGCAGTACTTC.

V gene TRBV5-1 combines with J gene TRBJ2-5; the D gene is possibly TRBD2 (5 bases). V was clipped by 7 bases and J by 3 bases, with 10 bases between them. CDR1 SGHRS and CDR2 YFSETQ come from the germline V gene. This CDR3 comprises 12 residues. The CDR3 DNA follows: TGCGCCAGCTCCCCCGGGAAAGAGACCCAGTACTTC. Translation: CASSPGKETQYF.